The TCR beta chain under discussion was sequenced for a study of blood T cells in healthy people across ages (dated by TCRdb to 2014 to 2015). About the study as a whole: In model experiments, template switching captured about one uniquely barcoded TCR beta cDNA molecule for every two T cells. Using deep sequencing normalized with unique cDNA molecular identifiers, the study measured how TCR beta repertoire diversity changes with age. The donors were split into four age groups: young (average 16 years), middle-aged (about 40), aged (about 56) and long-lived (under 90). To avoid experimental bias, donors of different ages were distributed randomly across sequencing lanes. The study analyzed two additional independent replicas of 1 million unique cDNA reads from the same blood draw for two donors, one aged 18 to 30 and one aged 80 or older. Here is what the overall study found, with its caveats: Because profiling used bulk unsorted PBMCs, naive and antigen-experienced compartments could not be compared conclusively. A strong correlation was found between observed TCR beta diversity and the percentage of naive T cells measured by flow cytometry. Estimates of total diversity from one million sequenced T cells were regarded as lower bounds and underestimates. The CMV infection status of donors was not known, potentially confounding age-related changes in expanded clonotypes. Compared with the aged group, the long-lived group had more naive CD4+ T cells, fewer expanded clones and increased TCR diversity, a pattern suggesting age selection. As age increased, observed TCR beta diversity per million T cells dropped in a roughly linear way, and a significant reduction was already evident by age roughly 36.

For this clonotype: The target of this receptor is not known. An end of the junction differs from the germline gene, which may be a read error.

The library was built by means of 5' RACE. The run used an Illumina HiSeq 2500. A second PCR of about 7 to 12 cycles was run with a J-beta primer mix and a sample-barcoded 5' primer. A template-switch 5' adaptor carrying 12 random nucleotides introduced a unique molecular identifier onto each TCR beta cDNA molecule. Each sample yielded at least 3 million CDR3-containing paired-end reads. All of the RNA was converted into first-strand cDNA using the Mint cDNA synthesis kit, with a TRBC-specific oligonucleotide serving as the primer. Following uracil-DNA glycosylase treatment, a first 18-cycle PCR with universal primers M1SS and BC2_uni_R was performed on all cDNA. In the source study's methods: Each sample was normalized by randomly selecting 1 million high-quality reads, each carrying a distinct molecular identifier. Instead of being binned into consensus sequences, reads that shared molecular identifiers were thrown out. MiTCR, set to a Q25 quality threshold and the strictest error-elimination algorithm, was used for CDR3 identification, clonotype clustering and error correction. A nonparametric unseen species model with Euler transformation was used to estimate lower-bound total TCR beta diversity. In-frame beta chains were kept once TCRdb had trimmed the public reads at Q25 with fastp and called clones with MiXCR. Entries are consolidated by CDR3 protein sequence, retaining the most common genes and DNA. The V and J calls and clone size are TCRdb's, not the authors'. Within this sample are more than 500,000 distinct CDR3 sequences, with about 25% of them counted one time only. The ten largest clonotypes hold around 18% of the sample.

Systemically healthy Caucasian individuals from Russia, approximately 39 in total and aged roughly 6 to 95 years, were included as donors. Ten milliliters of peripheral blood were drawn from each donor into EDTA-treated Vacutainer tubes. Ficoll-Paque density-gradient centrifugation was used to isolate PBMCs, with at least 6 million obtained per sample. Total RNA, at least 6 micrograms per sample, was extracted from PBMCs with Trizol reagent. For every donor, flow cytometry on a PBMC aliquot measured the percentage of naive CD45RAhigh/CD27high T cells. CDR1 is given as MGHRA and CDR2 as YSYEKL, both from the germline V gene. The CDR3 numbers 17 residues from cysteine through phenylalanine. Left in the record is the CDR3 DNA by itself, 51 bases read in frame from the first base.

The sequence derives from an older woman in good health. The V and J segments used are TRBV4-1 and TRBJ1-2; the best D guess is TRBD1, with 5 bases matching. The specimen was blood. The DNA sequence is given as TGCGCCAACAGCCCGACGGGGACCGGACCTGGGAACTATGGCTACACCTTC. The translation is CANSPTGTGPGNYGYTF.